One sample yielded the 6 T cell receptor beta chains listed below, sequenced in a study of shared clonotypes between healthy human individuals. Profiled with immunoSEQ multiplex PCR; TCRdb holds only in-frame clones, not every one. The sample includes 760,000 or so clones, approximately 97% of them seen just once. Naive-designated CD8 cells lacked CD45RO, were positively enriched for CCR7, and omitted terminally differentiated effector memory CD45RA+ cells. The specimen was naive CD8+ T cells sorted from blood. The receptor set was obtained from a young man in good health.

The V call is TRBV28, the J call TRBJ2-1; perhaps TRBD2 as D (6 bases). The length of the CDR3 is 15 residues. Trimming stripped 2 bases from V and 5 bases from J, with 13 bases between. The germline V gene has CDR1 MDHEN and CDR2 SYDVKM. The CDR3 protein is CASSLRGNPNNEQFF. CDR3 DNA sequence: TGTGCCAGCAGTTTACGGGGGAATCCCAACAATGAGCAGTTCTTC.

The chain combines TRBV27 with TRBJ1-1, with D unclear. V was clipped by 2 bases and J by 1 base, with 5 bases between them. In germline, CDR1 is MNHEY, CDR2 SMNVEV (reference sequence). CDR3 length equals 13 residues. Here the CDR3 reads CASSLGWNTEAFF. As DNA, the CDR3 is TGTGCCAGCAGTTTAGGATGGAACACTGAAGCTTTCTTT.

This rearrangement joins TRBV30 to TRBJ2-3; 10 bases map to TRBD1. The CDR3 length is 15 residues. V was pared by 7 bases and J by 4 bases, with 11 bases of the junction left unmatched. Germline loops: CDR1 GTSNPN, CDR2 SVGIG (reference sequence). CDR3: CAFTSTGGIADTQYF. The CDR3 DNA sequence: TGTGCCTTTACTTCGACAGGGGGCATCGCAGATACGCAGTATTTT.

The rearrangement uses TRBV11-1 and TRBJ2-5; unclear D gene. Germline V gene lookup returns CDR1 SGHAT and CDR2 FQDESV (reference sequence). Trimming removed 5 bases at V and 4 bases at J, with 11 bases between. This CDR3 is 13 amino acids long. The CDR3 is CASSTYSLETQYF. DNA of the CDR3: TGTGCCAGCAGCACATATTCGCTAGAGACCCAGTACTTC. The complete variable domain, with remaining parts taken from reference TRBV11-1 and TRBJ2-5, reads EAEVAQSPRYKITEKSQAVAFWCDPISGHATLYWYRQILGQGPELLVQFQDESVVDDSQLPKDRFSAERLKGVDSTLKIQPAELGDSAMYLCASSTYSLETQYFGPGTRLLVL.

This clone occurred once. The CDR3 bases are TGTGCCAGCAGTCGATTGACTAGCGGGGGCTCCTACGAGCAGTACTTC. Translated, it gives CASSRLTSGGSYEQYF. V and J are TRBV27 and TRBJ2-7, with 12 nucleotides matching TRBD2. The trim removed 5 bases at V and 0 bases at J, leaving 5 bases unmatched. CDR3 length equals 16 residues. CDR1 is MNHEY, CDR2 SMNVEV, per germline (reference sequence).

The chain employs TRBV7-9 and TRBJ2-7; 12 bases match TRBD2. Trimming took 5 bases from V and 4 from J; bases not matched to a gene: 6. The length of the CDR3 is 15 residues. Germline V lookup: CDR1 SEHNR, CDR2 FQNEAQ (reference sequence). CDR3 coding DNA: TGTGCCAGCAGCACCCGACTAGCGGGGGTATACGAGCAGTACTTC. Translating gives CASSTRLAGVYEQYF.